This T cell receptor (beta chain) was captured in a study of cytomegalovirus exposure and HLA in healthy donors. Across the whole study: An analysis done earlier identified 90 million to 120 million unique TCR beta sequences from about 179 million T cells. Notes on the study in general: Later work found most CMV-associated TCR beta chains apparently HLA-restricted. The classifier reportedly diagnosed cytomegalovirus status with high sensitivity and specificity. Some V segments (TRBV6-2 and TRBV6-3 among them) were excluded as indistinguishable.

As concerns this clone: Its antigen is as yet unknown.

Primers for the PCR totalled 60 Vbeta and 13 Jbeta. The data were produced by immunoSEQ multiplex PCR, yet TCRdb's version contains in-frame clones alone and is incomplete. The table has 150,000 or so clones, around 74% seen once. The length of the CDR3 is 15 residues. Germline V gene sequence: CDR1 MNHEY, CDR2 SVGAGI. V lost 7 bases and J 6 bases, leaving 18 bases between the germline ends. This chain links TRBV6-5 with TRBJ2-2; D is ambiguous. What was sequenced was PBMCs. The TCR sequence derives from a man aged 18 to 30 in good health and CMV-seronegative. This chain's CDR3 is CASTQGPARSGELFF. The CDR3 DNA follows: TGTGCCAGCACGCAAGGTCCTGCCAGGTCCGGGGAGCTGTTTTTT.